This TCR beta chain appears in the sequencing data of a study of human T cells and chemical hapten exposure (dated by TCRdb to 2020 to 2023). Context from the whole study: For sensitization, 2% DPC in acetone was applied to a 2 cm by 2 cm area of upper inner arm skin. Throughout the study period of around 24 weeks, patients also received therapeutic DPC doses to the scalp every week. Patch testing was done on the upper back using Finn chambers containing 0.01% DPC, and results were scored after 6 days according to International Contact Dermatitis Research Group standards. The patient cohort, mostly female, included alopecia areata with under or over 50% scalp involvement, alopecia totalis and alopecia universalis. Libraries were pooled for sequencing, and variation in per-sample TCR yields was attributed mainly to small differences in library volumes within the pool. This study followed changes in the peripheral blood TCR repertoire in vivo during primary and secondary sensitization of alopecia patients to the hapten diphenylcyclopropenone (DPC). Blood samples were taken from patients before sensitization (week 0) and then at 2, 6 and about 24 weeks after DPC sensitization. For TCR sequencing, blood came from about 29 alopecia patients at anywhere from one to four time points (pre-sensitization, 2, 6 and 24 weeks). What the research found in general, with its limitations: No change with DPC sensitization was found in the number of TCRs above 1 in 1000 frequency, and no evidence of global repertoire structure alterations was found. Expanded TCRs formed significantly more large CDR3 similarity clusters than pre-sensitization or healthy control sets, consistent with antigen-driven responses. Because every patient had alopecia, a presumed autoimmune disease, the patients' immune response might differ from that of healthy individuals. After repeated subsampling, the strength of the expansion versus patch-test correlation and the threshold at which it became significant changed. Patch test score correlated positively with the number of PT1 expanded TCRs, reaching significance at thresholds 8, 16 and 32 but not at 4.

Explained via the paper, the time point label denotes: patch test 1, 2 weeks after DPC sensitization. Read against the paper, the sample's treatment or condition label means: therapeutic diphenylcyclopropenone sensitization with weekly scalp DPC. At every patch-test visit, the blood draw took place before the patch test was put on. To be eligible, patients had to be aged 18 to 70, diagnosed with alopecia and judged suitable for DPC therapy, while pregnant patients were excluded. Total RNA was extracted from unfractionated whole blood that had been collected in Tempus Blood RNA tubes. Trimming takes 1 base from V and 8 bases from J, and the germline ends sit 6 bases apart. Reading from cysteine to phenylalanine, the CDR3 counts 12 amino acids. Only the CDR3 DNA stays, 36 bases, in frame from base 1. Via the germline V gene, CDR1 is SGHTA and CDR2 FQGNSA. The protocol used for the library was RACE. The run used a NextSeq 500. Library preparation attached unique molecular identifiers to individual cDNA molecules for quantitative, reproducible TCR counting. Both TCR alpha and TCR beta chains were sequenced from each blood RNA sample. Regarding the original processing steps: Samples had a median of roughly 91,000 TCRs, with a range from 23,224 to 690,600. V, J and CDR3 annotation of the TCR reads was carried out using the Decombinator software suite. For the PS versus PT1 abundance plots, all samples were subsampled to the same number of TCRs (28,000). Expanded TCRs were defined as absent before sensitization and observed at least eight times at the 2-week time point. TCRdb ran its own pipeline on the public reads, namely fastp trimming at Q25 and MiXCR clone calling, and kept in-frame beta chains. Under each unique CDR3 protein, matching rows form one entry showing the most common genes and DNA. TCRdb, not the authors, supplied the V and J calls. This sample gives 300,000 to 350,000 distinct CDR3 sequences in total; around 7% of them show up just once. In total, the top ten clones hold 7% to 10% of the sample.

This clonotype has only a few counts. There is no known antigen for this receptor. Base qualities are not at hand, and no much larger clone is one base apart. The source of this sequence is a woman aged 18-29 years with alopecia areata. Some clones in this sample may be carry-over from other donors' samples. Recombination connected TRBV7-2 to TRBJ2-1; the D gene is unclear. The sequencing used whole blood, collected in connection with sensitization to the hapten diphenylcyclopropenone (DPC). The CDR3 corresponds to CASSLETDEQFF. At the DNA level, the sequence is TGTGCCAGCAGCTTAGAAACAGATGAGCAGTTCTTC.